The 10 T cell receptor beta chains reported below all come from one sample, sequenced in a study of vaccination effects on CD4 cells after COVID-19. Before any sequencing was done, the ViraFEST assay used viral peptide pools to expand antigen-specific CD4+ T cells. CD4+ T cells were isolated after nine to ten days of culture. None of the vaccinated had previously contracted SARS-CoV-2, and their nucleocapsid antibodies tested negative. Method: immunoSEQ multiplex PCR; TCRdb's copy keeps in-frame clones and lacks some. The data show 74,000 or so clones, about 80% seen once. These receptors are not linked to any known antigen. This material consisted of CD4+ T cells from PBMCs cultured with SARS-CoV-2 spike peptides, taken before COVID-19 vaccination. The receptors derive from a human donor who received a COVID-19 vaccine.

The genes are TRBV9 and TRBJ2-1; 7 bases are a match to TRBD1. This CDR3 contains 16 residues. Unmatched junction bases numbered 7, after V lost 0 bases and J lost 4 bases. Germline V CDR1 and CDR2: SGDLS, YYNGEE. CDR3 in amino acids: CASSVGPGRGYNEQFF. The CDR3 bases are TGTGCCAGCAGCGTAGGGCCGGGCAGGGGGTACAATGAGCAGTTCTTC.

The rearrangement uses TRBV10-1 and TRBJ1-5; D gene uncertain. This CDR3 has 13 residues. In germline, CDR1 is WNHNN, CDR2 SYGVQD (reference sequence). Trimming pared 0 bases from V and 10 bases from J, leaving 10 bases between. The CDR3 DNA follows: TGCGCCAGCAGTGAGTCGATTTATGTACCCCAGCATTTT. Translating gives CASSESIYVPQHF.

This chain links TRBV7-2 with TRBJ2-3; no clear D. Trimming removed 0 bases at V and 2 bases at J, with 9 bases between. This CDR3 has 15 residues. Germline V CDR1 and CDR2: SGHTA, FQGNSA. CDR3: CASSLAGIVTDTQYF. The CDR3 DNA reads TGTGCCAGCAGCTTAGCGGGGATCGTCACAGATACGCAGTATTTT.

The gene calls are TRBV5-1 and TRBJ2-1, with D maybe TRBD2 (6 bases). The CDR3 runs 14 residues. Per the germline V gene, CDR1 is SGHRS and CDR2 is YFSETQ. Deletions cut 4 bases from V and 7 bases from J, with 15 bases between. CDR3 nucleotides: TGCGCCAGCAGCACGGGAGAATTGGGGAATGAGCAGTTCTTC. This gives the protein CASSTGELGNEQFF.

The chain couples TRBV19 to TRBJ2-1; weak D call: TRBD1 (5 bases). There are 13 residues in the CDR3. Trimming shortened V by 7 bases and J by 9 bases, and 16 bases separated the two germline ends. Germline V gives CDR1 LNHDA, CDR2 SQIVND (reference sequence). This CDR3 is CASTPSWGVEQFF. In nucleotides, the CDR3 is TGTGCCAGTACCCCTTCATGGGGCGTTGAGCAGTTCTTC. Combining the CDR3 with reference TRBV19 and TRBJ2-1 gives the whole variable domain DGGITQSPKYLFRKEGQNVTLSCEQNLNHDAMYWYRQDPGQGLRLIYYSQIVNDFQKGDIAEGYSVSREKKESFPLTVTSAQKNPTAFYLCASTPSWGVEQFFGPGTRLTVL.

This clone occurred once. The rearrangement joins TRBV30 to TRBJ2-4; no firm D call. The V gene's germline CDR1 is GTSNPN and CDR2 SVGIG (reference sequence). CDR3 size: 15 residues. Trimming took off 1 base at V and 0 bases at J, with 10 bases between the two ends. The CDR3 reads CAWSEGYLAKNIQYF. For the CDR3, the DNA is TGTGCCTGGAGTGAAGGGTACTTAGCCAAAAACATTCAGTACTTC.

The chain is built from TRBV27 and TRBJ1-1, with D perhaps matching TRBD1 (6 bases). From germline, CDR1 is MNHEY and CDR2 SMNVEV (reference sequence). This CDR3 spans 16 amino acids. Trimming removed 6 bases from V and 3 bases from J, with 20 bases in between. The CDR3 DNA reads TGTGCCAGCAGACAGCCCCCGGGACAAGGGGACACTGAAGCTTTCTTT. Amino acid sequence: CASRQPPGQGDTEAFF.

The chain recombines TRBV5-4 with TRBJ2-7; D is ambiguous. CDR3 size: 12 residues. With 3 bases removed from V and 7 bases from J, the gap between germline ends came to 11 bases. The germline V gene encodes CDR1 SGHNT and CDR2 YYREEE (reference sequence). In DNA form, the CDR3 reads TGTGCCAGCAGCTATCCTCTAGAAGAGCAGTACGTC. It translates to CASSYPLEEQYV.

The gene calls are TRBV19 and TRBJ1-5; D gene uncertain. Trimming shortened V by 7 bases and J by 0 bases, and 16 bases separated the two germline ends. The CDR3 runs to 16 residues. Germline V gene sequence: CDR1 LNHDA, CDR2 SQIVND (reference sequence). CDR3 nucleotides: TGTGCCAGTACCAGAACTGGTCGGGGTAGCAATCAGCCCCAGCATTTT. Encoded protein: CASTRTGRGSNQPQHF.

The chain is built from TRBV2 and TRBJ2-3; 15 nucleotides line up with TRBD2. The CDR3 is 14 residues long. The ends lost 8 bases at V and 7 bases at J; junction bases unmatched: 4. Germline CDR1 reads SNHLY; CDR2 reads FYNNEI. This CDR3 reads CASGGLAGGNTQYF. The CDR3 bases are TGTGCCAGCGGGGGACTAGCGGGGGGAAATACGCAGTATTTT.